Presented here are 22 T cell receptor beta chains from one specimen sequenced in a study of T cell changes during pregnancy in multiple sclerosis. The method was immunoSEQ multiplex PCR; TCRdb's version includes in-frame clones alone and lacks a portion of them. The repertoire holds around 78,000 clones, with 93% as singletons. Sequences were derived from peripheral blood, sampled in the second trimester of pregnancy. The receptor source for this set is a female donor with multiple sclerosis, enrolled in a pregnancy study.

The CDR3 loop is CASSLGGRYGYTF. The CDR3 DNA reads as TGTGCCAGCAGCCTAGGGGGCAGGTACGGCTACACCTTC. This chain links TRBV27 with TRBJ1-2; 7 positions match TRBD1. Per germline, CDR1 MNHEY and CDR2 SMNVEV (reference sequence). V shed 6 bases and J 8 bases; nucleotides not matched to a gene: 9. The CDR3 contains 13 residues.

The J gene is TRBJ1-5, the V gene TRBV6-1; D remains ambiguous. CDR3 size: 13 residues. V was clipped by 2 bases and J by 5 bases, with 7 bases between them. Germline V gene sequence: CDR1 MNHNS, CDR2 SASEGT. The CDR3 spells CASSESSDQPQHF. The CDR3 coding sequence is TGTGCCAGCAGTGAAAGTTCGGATCAGCCCCAGCATTTT.

The J gene is TRBJ1-5, the V gene TRBV5-8, with D possibly TRBD1 on 6 matching bases. Trimming pared 3 bases from V and 7 bases from J, leaving 20 bases between. The CDR3 totals 16 residues. Germline V gene data show CDR1 as SGHTS and CDR2 as YDEGEE. The CDR3 is CASSSGRGPRGQPQHF. The CDR3 DNA reads TGTGCCAGCAGCTCAGGCAGGGGCCCCCGCGGGCAGCCCCAGCATTTT.

The J gene is TRBJ1-4, the V gene TRBV5-1; D is undetermined. Germline V gene sequence: CDR1 SGHRS, CDR2 YFSETQ. Deletions cut 0 bases from V and 3 bases from J, with 6 bases between. There are 14 residues in the CDR3. DNA for the CDR3: TGCGCCAGCAGCTTGGGGGCTGCTAATGAAAAACTGTTTTTT. This sequence encodes CASSLGAANEKLFF.

This clone showed up just once. The chain carries TRBV5-1 and TRBJ2-7; TRBD1 agrees at 7 bases. The CDR3 loop spans 14 amino acids. The germline gives CDR1 SGHRS, CDR2 YFSETQ. Trimming cost V 0 bases and J 4 bases; bases outside gene matches: 4. The CDR3 spells CASSLDRGPYEQYF. As DNA, the CDR3 is TGCGCCAGCAGCTTGGACAGGGGCCCTTACGAGCAGTACTTC. Looking up the rest from reference TRBV5-1 and TRBJ2-7 gives the full variable domain: KAGVTQTPRYLIKTRGQQVTLSCSPISGHRSVSWYQQTPGQGLQFLFEYFSETQRNKGNFPGRFSGRQFSNSRSEMNVSTLELGDSALYLCASSLDRGPYEQYFGPGTRLTVT.

The J gene is TRBJ2-7, the V gene TRBV2, with D perhaps matching TRBD1 (6 bases). CDR1 SNHLY and CDR2 FYNNEI come from the germline V gene. The CDR3 runs 15 residues. Trimming took off 1 base at V and 2 bases at J, with 12 bases between the two ends. CDR3 sequence reads: CASSEGTAGPYEQYF. DNA for the CDR3: TGTGCCAGCAGTGAAGGGACAGCAGGACCCTACGAGCAGTACTTC.

The chain is built from TRBV19 and TRBJ1-2; no firm D call. Trimming pared 5 bases from V and 3 bases from J, leaving 19 bases between. Per the germline V gene, CDR1 is LNHDA and CDR2 is SQIVND (reference sequence). This CDR3 contains 16 residues. In DNA, the CDR3 is TGTGCCAGTAGTGCGGTGCGGCAGCTAATTGACTATGGCTACACCTTC. It is translated as CASSAVRQLIDYGYTF.

This chain joins TRBV7-6 and TRBJ2-7; TRBD2 is a possible D gene (5 bases). Trimming stripped 5 bases from V and 4 bases from J, with 21 bases between. The V gene's germline CDR1 is SGHVS and CDR2 FNYEAQ. This CDR3 comprises 16 residues. CDR3 in DNA: TGTGCCAGCAGCCCCCCGCCCTCTCGGGGTGCTTACGAGCAGTACTTC. Translated, it gives CASSPPPSRGAYEQYF.

This chain connects TRBV6-6 to TRBJ2-3; TRBD2 aligns across 9 bases. From germline, CDR1 is MNHNY and CDR2 SVGAGI (reference sequence). Losses at the gene ends were 6 bases for V and 1 base for J; bases not matched to a gene: 5. This CDR3 is built from 15 residues. As DNA, the CDR3 is TGTGCCAGCAGAGCTAGCGGGGCCCGCACAGATACGCAGTATTTT. This codes for CASRASGARTDTQYF.

This clone turned up a few times. The chain uses TRBV23-1 and TRBJ1-5; D gene unclear. Being an ORF, TRBV23-1 has a function that is uncertain. The CDR3 length is 16 residues. The V end lost 4 bases, the J end lost 0 bases, and 13 bases lay between the germline ends. The CDR3 DNA is TGCGCCAGCAGTCCCACTCAGCAGGATAGCAATCAGCCCCAGCATTTT. It codes for CASSPTQQDSNQPQHF.

The chain joins TRBV19 to TRBJ1-1; 7 bases match TRBD1. With 6 bases clipped from V and 0 bases from J, the junction kept 4 bases outside the gene matches. The CDR3 runs 14 residues. CDR1 and CDR2 from the germline V gene are LNHDA and SQIVND (reference sequence). This chain's CDR3 is CASRGQFMNTEAFF. The CDR3 nucleotides are TGTGCCAGTAGGGGACAGTTTATGAACACTGAAGCTTTCTTT.

Written as DNA, the CDR3 is TGTGCCTGGGGCCAAATAGCGGGAGCAGATACGCAGTATTTT. It specifies CAWGQIAGADTQYF. V and J are TRBV30 and TRBJ2-3; TRBD2 agrees at 9 bases. Losses at the gene ends were 5 bases for V and 4 bases for J; bases not matched to a gene: 7. Germline V gene lookup returns CDR1 GTSNPN and CDR2 SVGIG (reference sequence). CDR3 length: 14 residues. Combining the CDR3 with reference TRBV30 and TRBJ2-3 gives the whole variable domain SQTIHQWPATLVQPVGSPLSLECTVEGTSNPNLYWYRQAAGRGLQLLFYSVGIGQISSEVPQNLSASRPQDRQFILSSKKLLLSDSGFYLCAWGQIAGADTQYFGPGTRLTVL.

This chain joins TRBV19 and TRBJ1-5, with a possible D match to TRBD1 (5 bases). Germline V gene lookup returns CDR1 LNHDA and CDR2 SQIVND (reference sequence). The CDR3 spans 15 residues. The V end lost 1 base, the J end lost 0 bases, and 7 bases lay between the germline ends. DNA for the CDR3: TGTGCCAGTAGTATAGGGACAAATAGCAATCAGCCCCAGCATTTT. Translated, it gives CASSIGTNSNQPQHF.

This sequence joins TRBV9 and TRBJ2-2, with D possibly matching TRBD2 (6 bases). Trimming removed 0 bases at V and 8 bases at J, with 17 bases between. Germline V gene lookup returns CDR1 SGDLS and CDR2 YYNGEE. The length of the CDR3 is 16 residues. For the CDR3, the DNA is TGTGCCAGCAGCGTAGCCTTGGGACTGCCCGTTGGGGAGCTGTTTTTT. It encodes CASSVALGLPVGELFF.

This chain links TRBV18 with TRBJ2-7; TRBD1 is a possible D gene (5 bases). Germline V gene lookup returns CDR1 KGHSH and CDR2 LQKENI. This CDR3 spans 15 amino acids. Deletions cut 0 bases from V and 0 bases from J, with 9 bases between. CDR3: CASSPPAGHSYEQYF. The CDR3 DNA reads TGTGCCAGCTCACCACCGGCAGGGCACTCCTACGAGCAGTACTTC.

The genes are TRBV7-2 and TRBJ1-2, with D uncertain. V lost 2 bases, J lost 8 bases, and 12 bases lay in between. Germline V gene sequence: CDR1 SGHTA, CDR2 FQGNSA. This CDR3 contains 13 residues. In DNA, the CDR3 is TGTGCCAGCAGCTTAAATATGGGCCGGGGCTACACCTTC. Amino acid sequence: CASSLNMGRGYTF.

This clone was seen only once. V usage is TRBV2 and J usage is TRBJ1-1; the D is unclear. The CDR3 covers 17 residues. Germline V CDR1 and CDR2: SNHLY, FYNNEI. V gave up 5 bases and J gave up 1 base, with 20 bases separating them. The CDR3 nucleotides are TGTGCCAGCAGTCCCAGCGGCCCGGGGAAAAAGAACACTGAAGCTTTCTTT. It encodes CASSPSGPGKKNTEAFF.

V is TRBV7-3 and J is TRBJ1-2; maybe TRBD1 (6 bases). Germline assignment: CDR1 SGHTA and CDR2 FQGTGA. V lost 8 bases, J lost 6 bases, and 19 bases lay in between. This CDR3 is 14 amino acids long. The CDR3 nucleotides are TGTGCCAGCGGTTCGGGGGGCTCGGGAGATGGCTACACCTTC. Amino acid sequence: CASGSGGSGDGYTF.

The V gene is TRBV6-5, the J gene TRBJ1-1; D is ambiguous. Per germline, CDR1 MNHEY and CDR2 SVGAGI. Trimming left V 6 bases short and J 0 bases short, with 11 bases between. The CDR3 spans 14 residues. DNA of the CDR3: TGTGCCAGCAGCGAGCACCTCCTGAACACTGAAGCTTTCTTT. Encoded protein: CASSEHLLNTEAFF.

The chain carries TRBV7-2 and TRBJ1-3; 9 positions agree with TRBD1. Germline values: CDR1 SGHTA, CDR2 FQGNSA. This CDR3 has 15 residues. After removal of 1 base from V and 8 bases from J, the junction contained 6 bases not matched to a gene. This CDR3 is CASSLGRQGGYTIYF. The CDR3 region has the DNA TGTGCCAGCAGCTTAGGTCGACAGGGGGGTTACACCATATATTTT.

The V gene is TRBV28, the J gene TRBJ2-1, with TRBD2 as a possible D gene (5 bases). V gave up 3 bases and J gave up 7 bases, with 13 bases separating them. From germline, CDR1 is MDHEN and CDR2 SYDVKM. The CDR3 length is 14 residues. CDR3 DNA sequence: TGTGCCAGCAGTTTTGCGGGCTCTAAGAATGAGCAGTTCTTC. Its translation is CASSFAGSKNEQFF. Combining the CDR3 with reference TRBV28 and TRBJ2-1 gives the whole variable domain DVKVTQSSRYLVKRTGEKVFLECVQDMDHENMFWYRQDPGLGLRLIYFSYDVKMKEKGDIPEGYSVSREKKERFSLILESASTNQTSMYLCASSFAGSKNEQFFGPGTRLTVL.

This sequence joins TRBV6-6 and TRBJ1-2, with D uncertain. The germline gives CDR1 MNHNY, CDR2 SVGAGI (reference sequence). CDR3 length: 11 residues. The CDR3 DNA follows: TGTGCTCTGAGCGCTAACTATGGCTACACCTTC. It translates to CALSANYGYTF.